This TCR beta chain appears in the sequencing data of a study of control samples from healthy donors and cancer patients. TCRdb's copy holds only in-frame clones and misses some; the assay was immunoSEQ multiplex PCR. The top ten clones hold 17% of a sample with tens of thousands of clones, 91% of them seen once. The length of the CDR3 is 15 residues. The V and J ends lost 6 bases and 7 bases, in that order; junction bases with no gene match: 8. The V gene's germline CDR1 is MNHEY and CDR2 SVGEGT. The rearrangement joins TRBV6-2 or TRBV6-3 to TRBJ1-6, with 8 bases identical to TRBD1. The sequencing sample was made of blood. The receptor comes from a man aged 45-60 years in good health. For the CDR3, the DNA is TGTGCCAGCAGCGCCGGGACAGGAAGAAATTCACCCCTCCACTTT. Its protein product is CASSAGTGRNSPLHF.